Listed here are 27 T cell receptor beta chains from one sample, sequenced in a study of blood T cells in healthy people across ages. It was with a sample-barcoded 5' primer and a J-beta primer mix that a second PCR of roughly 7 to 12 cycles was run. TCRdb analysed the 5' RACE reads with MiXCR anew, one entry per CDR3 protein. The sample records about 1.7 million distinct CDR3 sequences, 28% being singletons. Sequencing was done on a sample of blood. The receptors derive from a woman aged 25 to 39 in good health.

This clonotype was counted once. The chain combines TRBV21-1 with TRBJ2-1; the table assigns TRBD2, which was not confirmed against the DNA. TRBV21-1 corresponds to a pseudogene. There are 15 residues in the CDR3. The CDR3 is CASSKGTSGTNEQFF. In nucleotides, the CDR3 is TGTGCCAGCAGCAAAGGGACTAGCGGGACGAATGAGCAGTTCTTC.

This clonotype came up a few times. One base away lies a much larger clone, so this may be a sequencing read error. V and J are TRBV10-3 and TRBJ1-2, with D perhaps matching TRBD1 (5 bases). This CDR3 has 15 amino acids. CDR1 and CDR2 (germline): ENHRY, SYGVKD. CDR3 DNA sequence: TGTGTCATCAGTGAGTCGTCGGGGGGAGGCTATGGCTACACCTTC. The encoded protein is CVISESSGGGYGYTF.

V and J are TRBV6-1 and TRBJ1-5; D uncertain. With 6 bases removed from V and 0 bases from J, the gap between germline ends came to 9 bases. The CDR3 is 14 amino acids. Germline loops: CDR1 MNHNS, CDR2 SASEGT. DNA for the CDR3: TGTGCCAGCAGGTTCAGATTTAGCAATCAGCCCCAGCATTTT. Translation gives CASRFRFSNQPQHF.

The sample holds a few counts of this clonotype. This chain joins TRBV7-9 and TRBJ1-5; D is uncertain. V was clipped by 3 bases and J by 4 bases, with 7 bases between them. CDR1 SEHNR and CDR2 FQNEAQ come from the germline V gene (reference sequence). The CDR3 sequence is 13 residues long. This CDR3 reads CASSFQKNQPQHF. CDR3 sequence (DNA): TGTGCCAGCAGCTTCCAGAAGAATCAGCCCCAGCATTTT. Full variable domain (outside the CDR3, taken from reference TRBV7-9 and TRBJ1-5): DTGVSQNPRHKITKRGQNVTFRCDPISEHNRLYWYRQTLGQGPEFLTYFQNEAQLEKSRLLSDRFSAERPKGSFSTLEIQRTEQGDSAMYLCASSFQKNQPQHFGDGTRLSIL.

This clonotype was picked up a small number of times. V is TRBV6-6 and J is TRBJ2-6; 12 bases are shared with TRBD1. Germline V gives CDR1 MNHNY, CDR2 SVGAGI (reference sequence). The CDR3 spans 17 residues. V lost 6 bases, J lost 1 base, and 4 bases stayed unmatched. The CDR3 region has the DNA TGTGCCAGCAGGCCGGGACAGGGGGCATCTGGGGCCAACGTCCTGACTTTC. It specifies CASRPGQGASGANVLTF.

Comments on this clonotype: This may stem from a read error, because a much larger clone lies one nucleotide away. CDR3 in DNA: TGCAGTGCTAGGACGGATAGTGGCTACACCTTC. Amino acid sequence: CSARTDSGYTF. V gene TRBV20-1 combines with J gene TRBJ1-2; the D is unclear. CDR1 and CDR2 (germline): DFQATT, SNEGSKA (reference sequence). The CDR3 length is 11 residues. V dropped 3 bases and J dropped 7 bases, with 9 bases sitting between them.

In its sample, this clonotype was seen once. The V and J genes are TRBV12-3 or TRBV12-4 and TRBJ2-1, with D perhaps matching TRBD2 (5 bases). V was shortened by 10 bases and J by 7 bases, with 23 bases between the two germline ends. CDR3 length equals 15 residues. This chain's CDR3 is CATLSRRKRRNEQFF. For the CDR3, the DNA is TGTGCCACCCTGTCGAGGCGGAAGAGGAGGAATGAGCAGTTCTTC.

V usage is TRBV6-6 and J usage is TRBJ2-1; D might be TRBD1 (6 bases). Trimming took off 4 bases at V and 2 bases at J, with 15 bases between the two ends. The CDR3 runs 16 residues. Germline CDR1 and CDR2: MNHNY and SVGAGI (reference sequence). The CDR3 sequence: CASSSLQGVTYNEQFF. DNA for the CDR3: TGTGCCAGCAGTTCATTACAGGGTGTTACCTACAATGAGCAGTTCTTC.

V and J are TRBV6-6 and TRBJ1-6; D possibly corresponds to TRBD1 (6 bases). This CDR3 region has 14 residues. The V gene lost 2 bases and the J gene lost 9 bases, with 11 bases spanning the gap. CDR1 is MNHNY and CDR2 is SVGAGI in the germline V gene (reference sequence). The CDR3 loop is CASSYRPRGSPLHF. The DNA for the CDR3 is TGTGCCAGCAGTTACCGGCCCAGGGGTTCACCCCTCCACTTT.

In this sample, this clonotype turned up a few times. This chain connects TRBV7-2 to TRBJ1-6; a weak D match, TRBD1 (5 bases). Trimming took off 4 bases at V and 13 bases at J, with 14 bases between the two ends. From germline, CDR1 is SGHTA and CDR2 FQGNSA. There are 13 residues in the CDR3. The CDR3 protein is CASSSSGNTPLHF. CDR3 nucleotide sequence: TGTGCCAGCAGCTCCTCAGGGAATACGCCCCTCCACTTT. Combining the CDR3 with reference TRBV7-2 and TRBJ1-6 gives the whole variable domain GAGVSQSPSNKVTEKGKDVELRCDPISGHTALYWYRQSLGQGLEFLIYFQGNSAPDKSGLPSDRFSAERTGGSVSTLTIQRTQQEDSAVYLCASSSSGNTPLHFGNGTRLTVT.

The CDR3 loop is CASSYQRSGSSYNSPLHF. The CDR3 nucleotides read TGTGCCAGCAGTTACCAACGAAGCGGGAGCTCCTATAATTCACCCCTCCACTTT. V and J are TRBV6-5 and TRBJ1-6; D is uncertain. CDR1 MNHEY and CDR2 SVGAGI come from the germline V gene. The CDR3 contains 18 residues. V was pared by 2 bases and J by 0 bases, with 14 bases between.

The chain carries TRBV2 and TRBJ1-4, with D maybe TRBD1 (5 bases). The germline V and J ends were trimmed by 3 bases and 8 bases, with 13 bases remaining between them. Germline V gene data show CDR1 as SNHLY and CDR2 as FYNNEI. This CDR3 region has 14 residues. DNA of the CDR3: TGTGCCAGCAGTGACGGGGGTTTAGAAGAAAAACTGTTTTTT. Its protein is CASSDGGLEEKLFF.

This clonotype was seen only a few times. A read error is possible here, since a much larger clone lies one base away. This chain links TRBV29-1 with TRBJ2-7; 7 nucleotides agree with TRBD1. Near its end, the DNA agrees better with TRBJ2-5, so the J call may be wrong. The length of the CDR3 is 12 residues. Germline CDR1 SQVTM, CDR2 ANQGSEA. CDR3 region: CSVGFRGETQYF. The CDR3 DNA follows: TGCAGCGTTGGGTTCAGGGGGGAGACCCAGTACTTC.

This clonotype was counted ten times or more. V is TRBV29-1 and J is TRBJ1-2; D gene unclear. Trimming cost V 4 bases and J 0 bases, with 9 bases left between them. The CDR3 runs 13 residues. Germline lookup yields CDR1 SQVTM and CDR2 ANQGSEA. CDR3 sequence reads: CSVVSPANYGYTF. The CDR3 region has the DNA TGCAGCGTTGTTTCCCCCGCTAACTATGGCTACACCTTC.

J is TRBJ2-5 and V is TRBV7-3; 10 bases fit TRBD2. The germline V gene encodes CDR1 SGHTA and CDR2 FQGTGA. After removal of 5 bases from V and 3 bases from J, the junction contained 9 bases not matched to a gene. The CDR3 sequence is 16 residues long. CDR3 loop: CASSPGSGGAKETQYF. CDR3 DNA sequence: TGTGCCAGCAGCCCCGGGAGCGGGGGGGCGAAAGAGACCCAGTACTTC.

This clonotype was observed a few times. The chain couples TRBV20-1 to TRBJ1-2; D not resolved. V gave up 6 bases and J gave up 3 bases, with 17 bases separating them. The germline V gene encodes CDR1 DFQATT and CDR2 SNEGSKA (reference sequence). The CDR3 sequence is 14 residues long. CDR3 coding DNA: TGCAGTGCCACAAAGGGATCGTCGGACTATGGCTACACCTTC. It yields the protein CSATKGSSDYGYTF.

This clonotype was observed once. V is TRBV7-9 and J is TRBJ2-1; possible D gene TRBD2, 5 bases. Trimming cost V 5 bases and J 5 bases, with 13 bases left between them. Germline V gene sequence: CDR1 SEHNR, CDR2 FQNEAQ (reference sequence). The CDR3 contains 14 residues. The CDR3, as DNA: TGTGCCAGCAGCACGAGATCCGGGGACAATGAGCAGTTCTTC. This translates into CASSTRSGDNEQFF.

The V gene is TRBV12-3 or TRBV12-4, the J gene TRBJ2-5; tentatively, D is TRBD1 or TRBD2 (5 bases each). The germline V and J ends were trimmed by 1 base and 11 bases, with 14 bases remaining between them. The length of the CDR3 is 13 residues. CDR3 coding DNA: TGTGCCAGCAGTTTAGGGGGCCTTAGGGAGCAGTACTTC. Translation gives CASSLGGLREQYF.

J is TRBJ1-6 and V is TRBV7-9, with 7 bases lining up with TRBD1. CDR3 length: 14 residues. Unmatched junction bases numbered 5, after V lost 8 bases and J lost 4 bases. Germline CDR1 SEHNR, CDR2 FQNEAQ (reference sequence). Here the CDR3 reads CASEGAQYNSPLHF. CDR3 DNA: TGTGCCAGCGAGGGGGCCCAGTATAATTCACCCCTCCACTTT.

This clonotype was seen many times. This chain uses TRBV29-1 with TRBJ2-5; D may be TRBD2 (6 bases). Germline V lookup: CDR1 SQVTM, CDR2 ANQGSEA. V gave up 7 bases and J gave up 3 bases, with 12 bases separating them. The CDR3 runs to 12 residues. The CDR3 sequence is CSGGEVEETQYF. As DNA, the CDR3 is TGCAGCGGGGGGGAAGTAGAAGAGACCCAGTACTTC.

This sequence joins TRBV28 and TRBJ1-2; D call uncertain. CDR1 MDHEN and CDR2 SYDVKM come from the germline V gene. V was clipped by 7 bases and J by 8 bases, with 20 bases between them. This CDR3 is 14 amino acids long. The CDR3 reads CASTHSDGTMGYTF. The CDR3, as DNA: TGTGCCAGCACCCACTCGGACGGTACTATGGGCTACACCTTC.

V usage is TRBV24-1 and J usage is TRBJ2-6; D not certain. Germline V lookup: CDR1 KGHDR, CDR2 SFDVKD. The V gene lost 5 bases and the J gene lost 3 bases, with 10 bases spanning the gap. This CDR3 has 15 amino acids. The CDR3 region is CATSVGRRGANVLTF. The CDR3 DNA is TGTGCCACCAGTGTAGGAAGGCGTGGGGCCAACGTCCTGACTTTC.

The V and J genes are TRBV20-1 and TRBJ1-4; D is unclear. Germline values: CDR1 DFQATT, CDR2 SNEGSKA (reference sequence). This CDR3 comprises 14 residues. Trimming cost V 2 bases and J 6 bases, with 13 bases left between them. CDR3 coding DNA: TGCAGTGCTAGAAAAGTGGATGATCATGAAAAACTGTTTTTT. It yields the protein CSARKVDDHEKLFF.

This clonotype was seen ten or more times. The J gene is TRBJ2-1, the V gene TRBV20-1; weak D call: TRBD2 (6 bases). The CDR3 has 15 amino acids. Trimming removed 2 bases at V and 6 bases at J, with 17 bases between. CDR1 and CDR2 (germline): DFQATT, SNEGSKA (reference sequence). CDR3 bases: TGCAGTGCTAGACGGTTGGAGGGTGCGTCCAATGAGCAGTTCTTC. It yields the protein CSARRLEGASNEQFF.

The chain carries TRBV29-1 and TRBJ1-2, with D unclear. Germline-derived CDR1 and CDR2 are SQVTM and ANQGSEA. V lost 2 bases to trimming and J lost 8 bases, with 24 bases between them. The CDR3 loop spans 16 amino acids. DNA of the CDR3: TGCAGCGTTGAAAGAGGGCCAGGCCTCTCGGCAGGAGGCTACACCTTC. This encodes CSVERGPGLSAGGYTF.

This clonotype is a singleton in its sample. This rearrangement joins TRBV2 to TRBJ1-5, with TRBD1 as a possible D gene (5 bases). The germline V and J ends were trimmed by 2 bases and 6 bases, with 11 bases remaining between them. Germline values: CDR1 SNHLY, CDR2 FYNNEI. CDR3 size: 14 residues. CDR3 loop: CASSELSGFQPQHF. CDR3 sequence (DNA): TGTGCCAGCAGTGAATTGTCAGGGTTTCAGCCCCAGCATTTT.

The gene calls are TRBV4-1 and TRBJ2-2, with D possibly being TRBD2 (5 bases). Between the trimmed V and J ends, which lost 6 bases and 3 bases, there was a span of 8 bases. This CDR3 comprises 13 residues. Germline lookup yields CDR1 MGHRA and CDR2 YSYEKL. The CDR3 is CASRQLDTGELFF. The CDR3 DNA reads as TGCGCCAGCAGGCAACTAGACACCGGGGAGCTGTTTTTT.